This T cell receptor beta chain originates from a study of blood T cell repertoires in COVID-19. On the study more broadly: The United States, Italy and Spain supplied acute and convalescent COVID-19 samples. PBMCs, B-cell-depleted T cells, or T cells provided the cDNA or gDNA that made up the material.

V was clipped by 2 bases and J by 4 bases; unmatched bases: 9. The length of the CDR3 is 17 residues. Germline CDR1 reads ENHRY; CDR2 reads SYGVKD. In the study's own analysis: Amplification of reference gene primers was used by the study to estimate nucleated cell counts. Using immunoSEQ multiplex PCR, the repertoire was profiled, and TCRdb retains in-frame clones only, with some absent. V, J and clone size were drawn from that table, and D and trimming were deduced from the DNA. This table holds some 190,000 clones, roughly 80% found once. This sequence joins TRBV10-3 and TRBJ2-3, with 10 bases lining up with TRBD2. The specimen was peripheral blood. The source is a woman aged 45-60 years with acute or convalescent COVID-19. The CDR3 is CAISEVRASGSPDTQYF. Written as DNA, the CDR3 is TGTGCCATCAGTGAGGTCCGGGCTAGCGGGAGTCCAGATACGCAGTATTTT.